This T cell receptor beta chain was identified during a study of identical twins. Study outcomes and limitations: An excess of low generation probability was shown by twin-shared out-of-frame alpha sequences. Abundant cord blood beta clonotypes carried fewer insertions; memory repertoires showed none. The presence of invariant MAIT and iNKT cells could partly confound analyses of zero-insertion sequences.

Trimming took 2 bases from V and 0 from J; bases not matched to a gene: 5. Germline V gene lookup returns CDR1 DFQATT and CDR2 SNEGSKA (reference sequence). The CDR3 length is 15 residues. About this clonotype itself: Its cognate antigen is unknown.

cDNA molecules carried unique molecular identifiers, and template switching added a universal primer site. MiXCR, applied by TCRdb to the 5' RACE reads, yields one record per CDR3 protein. The sample yields 570,000 or so distinct CDR3 sequences, approximately 9.6% seen once. The same data also contributed to another study, on yellow fever vaccine responses in identical twins.

Sequencing was done on a sample of PBMCs. This sequence joins TRBV20-1 and TRBJ2-7; 9 bases align to TRBD2. The TCR originated in a woman between 18 and 30 years old in good health. The CDR3 nucleotides are TGCAGTGCTAGACCCCGGACTAGCGCCTCCTACGAGCAGTACTTC. This sequence encodes CSARPRTSASYEQYF.